The TCR beta chain under discussion was sequenced for a study of graft-versus-host responses after intestinal transplantation. Germline CDR1 reads SGHNT; CDR2 reads YYREEE (reference sequence). V trimming: 4 bases; J trimming: 10 bases; junction bases outside the gene matches: 11. The CDR3 totals 15 residues. Sequencing used immunoSEQ multiplex PCR; TCRdb keeps in-frame clones, though not all of them. The data contain roughly 20,000 clones, around 43% of them singletons. Co-plating was performed using about 200,000 CFSE-labeled responder cells and about 200,000 irradiated, violet-dye-labeled stimulator cells.

The sequencing used alloreactive CD8+ T cells from a mixed lymphocyte reaction culture, collected before transplantation. The subset denotes: CFSE-low proliferating T cells sorted from roughly 6-day pre-transplant mixed lymphocyte reaction (GvH or HvG direction). The chain carries TRBV5-4 and TRBJ2-1, with TRBD2 matching 10 bases. This TCR came from a human patient who was an organ donor for intestinal transplantation. For the CDR3, the DNA is TGTGCCAGCAGCCCAGTAGCGGGAGGTTCGGGGGAGCAGTTCTTC. Protein sequence: CASSPVAGGSGEQFF.